This TCR beta chain was identified during a study of somatic mutations in cytotoxic T cells in rheumatoid arthritis. About the study: Using a FACSAria II or Sony SH800, a portion of the V beta antibody-stained T-cell populations were flow-sorted at nearly 100% purity, and among those populations were V beta1+ cells that were then sequenced for TCRB.

Repertoires were generated with immunoSEQ multiplex PCR, while TCRdb's copy carries only in-frame clones and drops some. The sample holds 12,000 to 15,000 clones, over 80% seen once. This CDR3 is 16 amino acids long. Germline V gene sequence: CDR1 SGHAT, CDR2 FQDESV (reference sequence). V lost 5 bases, J lost 5 bases, and 9 bases stayed unmatched. The TCR comes from an adult with rheumatoid arthritis. Sequenced: CD8+ T cells sorted from blood. V usage is TRBV11-1 and J usage is TRBJ1-2, with 12 positions matching TRBD1. The CDR3 is CASSPGTGGAGYGYTF. CDR3 DNA sequence: TGTGCCAGCAGCCCCGGGACAGGGGGCGCAGGTTATGGCTACACCTTC.